The 14 T cell receptor beta chains in this list originate from one sample, sequenced in a study of T cells in Graves' hyperthyroidism and ophthalmopathy. TCR beta CDR3 regions were amplified from RNA transcripts. TCR CDR3 underwent first-round RT-PCR with the HTBI primer set. One entry per CDR3 protein results from TCRdb running MiXCR on the multiplex PCR reads. The sample comprises a few hundred thousand distinct CDR3 sequences, roughly 15% of which are singletons, and 25% to 30% rests with the top ten. Input material: blood. These receptors came from a woman in her 30s with Graves' ophthalmopathy.

A few counts support this clonotype. This chain uses TRBV6-2 or TRBV6-3 with TRBJ1-5; weak D call: TRBD1 (5 bases). Germline V gives CDR1 MNHEY, CDR2 SVGEGT. The length of the CDR3 is 18 residues. Trimming stripped 2 bases from V and 5 bases from J, with 22 bases between. The chain's CDR3 is CASSYTRQGFRLHQPQHF. The CDR3 bases are TGTGCCAGCAGTTACACCCGGCAGGGTTTTAGGCTCCATCAGCCCCAGCATTTT.

Many counts were recorded for this clonotype. V is TRBV3-1 and J is TRBJ2-5; D may be TRBD2 (7 bases). Trimming pared 4 bases from V and 5 bases from J, leaving 14 bases between. The CDR3 is 14 amino acids. Germline CDR1 is LGHDT and CDR2 is YNNKEL (reference sequence). CDR3 coding DNA: TGTGCCAGCAGCCGAGGGAGGGGGTCGGAGACCCAGTACTTC. It codes for CASSRGRGSETQYF.

This clonotype occurred many times. The gene calls are TRBV10-3 and TRBJ1-1; weak D call: TRBD1 (6 bases). Trimming stripped 4 bases from V and 5 bases from J, with 11 bases between. CDR1 ENHRY and CDR2 SYGVKD come from the germline V gene. This CDR3 is 13 amino acids long. The CDR3 protein is CAISGIQGTEAFF. DNA for the CDR3: TGTGCCATCAGTGGAATACAGGGAACTGAAGCTTTCTTT.

V usage is TRBV29-1 and J usage is TRBJ2-1; TRBD2 is a possible D gene (5 bases). Trimming cost V 6 bases and J 3 bases, with 12 bases left between them. This CDR3 is built from 13 residues. CDR1 is SQVTM and CDR2 is ANQGSEA in the germline V gene. This CDR3 is CSVPRDYYNEQFF. The CDR3 nucleotides read TGCAGCGTCCCCCGGGATTACTACAATGAGCAGTTCTTC.

The chain uses TRBV6-1 and TRBJ1-1; D perhaps matches TRBD1 (5 bases). Trimming cost V 6 bases and J 1 base, with 6 bases left between them. The CDR3 is 12 residues long. Germline V gene sequence: CDR1 MNHNS, CDR2 SASEGT. The DNA for the CDR3 is TGTGCCAGCAGGAGGGGGAACACTGAAGCTTTCTTT. Translated: CASRRGNTEAFF.

This clonotype showed up many times. The V gene is TRBV18, the J gene TRBJ1-1; D is perhaps TRBD1 (5 bases). V was shortened by 5 bases and J by 0 bases, with 7 bases between the two germline ends. CDR1 is KGHSH, CDR2 LQKENI, per germline. The CDR3 covers 13 residues. The CDR3 sequence is CASSDSLNTEAFF. As DNA, the CDR3 is TGTGCCAGCTCAGACAGTCTGAACACTGAAGCTTTCTTT.

At least ten counts were recorded for this clonotype. This chain uses TRBV18 with TRBJ2-5; D is possibly TRBD2 (5 bases). The germline V gene encodes CDR1 KGHSH and CDR2 LQKENI. CDR3 length: 15 residues. Trimming took 3 bases from V and 4 from J, leaving 15 bases between them. CDR3 amino acids: CASSPSLPAVETQYF. For the CDR3, the DNA is TGTGCCAGCTCACCGTCCCTCCCAGCGGTAGAGACCCAGTACTTC.

This chain links TRBV6-1 with TRBJ2-1, with 8 bases identical to TRBD1. CDR1 and CDR2 (germline): MNHNS, SASEGT. This CDR3 is built from 13 residues. V trimming: 6 bases; J trimming: 6 bases; junction bases outside the gene matches: 4. The CDR3 coding sequence is TGTGCCAGCAGCCAGGACAGGGTCAATGAGCAGTTCTTC. This gives the protein CASSQDRVNEQFF.

This clonotype was found a few times. The rearrangement links TRBV30 to TRBJ2-7, with D possibly being TRBD1 or TRBD2 (5 bases each). The CDR3 has 14 residues. V lost 1 base to trimming and J lost 1 base, with 11 bases between them. Germline V gene lookup returns CDR1 GTSNPN and CDR2 SVGIG (reference sequence). The CDR3 nucleotides are TGTGCCTGGAGTGGGGGGAATAGGTCCTACGAGCAGTACTTC. Protein sequence: CAWSGGNRSYEQYF.

Many counts were recorded for this clonotype. The chain links TRBV20-1 to TRBJ2-3; TRBD1 aligns across 7 bases. The V and J ends lost 4 bases and 0 bases, in that order; junction bases with no gene match: 10. Germline assignment: CDR1 DFQATT and CDR2 SNEGSKA (reference sequence). The CDR3 sequence is 16 residues long. This CDR3 is CSAIPDRRTSTDTQYF. DNA for the CDR3: TGCAGTGCTATCCCGGACAGGAGAACTAGCACAGATACGCAGTATTTT.

This clonotype was seen many times. Written as DNA, the CDR3 is TGTGCCAGCAGCTTAATAGCGGGAACCACCTACAATGAGCAGTTCTTC. This encodes CASSLIAGTTYNEQFF. The J gene is TRBJ2-1, the V gene TRBV7-3; TRBD2 matches 8 bases. V was clipped by 1 base and J by 2 bases; unmatched bases: 4. The CDR3 loop spans 16 amino acids. Germline V gene lookup returns CDR1 SGHTA and CDR2 FQGTGA.

Many counts were recorded for this clonotype. This chain joins TRBV4-3 and TRBJ2-7, with 7 positions matching TRBD2. The CDR3 extends over 17 amino acids. Losses at the gene ends were 0 bases for V and 2 bases for J; bases not matched to a gene: 10. Germline-derived CDR1 and CDR2 are LGHNA and YSLEER. The CDR3: CASSQEVGGSIAYEQYF. The CDR3 bases are TGCGCCAGCAGCCAAGAGGTGGGAGGGAGTATCGCCTACGAGCAGTACTTC.

This clonotype was seen many times. V and J are TRBV3-2 and TRBJ2-3; TRBD1 is the table's D call and was not checked against the DNA. TRBV3-2 is designated a pseudogene. The CDR3 has 18 amino acids. The CDR3 loop reads CASSPPGPEEGVADTQYF. CDR3 coding DNA: TGTGCCAGCAGCCCCCCGGGACCCGAGGAGGGGGTTGCAGATACGCAGTATTTT.

This clonotype was found a few times. The CDR3 nucleotides read TGTGCCAGCAGTTTACGGGGGGCGCAGCCCCAGCATTTT. Its protein is CASSLRGAQPQHF. The V and J genes are TRBV28 and TRBJ1-5, with D tentatively TRBD1 (6 bases). Trimming cost V 2 bases and J 7 bases, with 9 bases left between them. CDR1 and CDR2 from the germline V gene are MDHEN and SYDVKM. The CDR3 extends over 13 amino acids.